This T cell receptor beta chain appears in the sequencing data of a study of shared clonotypes between healthy human individuals. At the level of the study: CD4 naive cells filled three plates per donor, CD4 memory three, CD8 naive two and CD8 memory one. Study-wide points: It was expected that sequencing depth would affect clonotype sharing among donors. With a handful of donors compared, roughly 5% of naive CD4 clonotypes were shared.

On this clone itself: The antigen is undetermined.

Original processing notes: Junction-only sequences without quality scores were provided by ImmunoSEQ, so filtering was different. Data came from immunoSEQ multiplex PCR; TCRdb stores just in-frame clones and leaves some out. V and J calls and clone size are given by that table; D and trimming were obtained from the DNA. Altogether about 680,000 clones are present, 92% being singletons, with the ten largest covering about a quarter. Naive-designated CD8 cells lacked CD45RO, were positively enriched for CCR7, and omitted terminally differentiated effector memory CD45RA+ cells. Germline CDR1 reads SGHVS; CDR2 reads FNYEAQ. The CDR3 is 15 residues long. V was pared by 5 bases and J by 8 bases, with 19 bases between.

The sequence derives from a man in his thirties or forties in good health. The chain couples TRBV7-6 to TRBJ2-1; D is perhaps TRBD2 (6 bases). The sequenced material came from naive CD8+ T cells sorted from blood. The DNA for the CDR3 is TGTGCCAGCAGCCCCCCAAGGGCCGGGAGCGATGAGCAGTTCTTC. Residues: CASSPPRAGSDEQFF. The complete variable domain, with remaining parts taken from reference TRBV7-6 and TRBJ2-1, reads GAGVSQSPRYKVTKRGQDVALRCDPISGHVSLYWYRQALGQGPEFLTYFNYEAQQDKSGLPNDRFSAERPEGSISTLTIQRTEQRDSAMYRCASSPPRAGSDEQFFGPGTRLTVL.